A selection of T cell receptor beta chains follows, all from one sample in a study of T cells in Graves' hyperthyroidism and ophthalmopathy. TCRdb independently ran MiXCR on the multiplex PCR reads; one entry per CDR3 protein. The sample shows about 280,000 distinct CDR3 sequences, around a quarter of them seen only once. Sequencing was carried out using blood. These receptors all come from a man between 40 and 49 years old with Graves' hyperthyroidism that later progressed to Graves' ophthalmopathy. Each CDR3 is given with its conserved first and last residue. A D gene is named only where the DNA matches it firmly. Where a row states a size, it is once, few, many or the class of an expanded clone; other rows omit it.

v_gene: TRBV3-1; d_gene: NA; j_gene: TRBJ1-4; len: 14; abundance: few; CDR3aa: CASSQDGKGGKLFF; CDR3nt: TGTGCCAGCAGCCAAGATGGGAAGGGAGGGAAACTGTTTTTT
v_gene: TRBV20-1; d_gene: NA; j_gene: TRBJ2-2; len: 13; abundance: many; CDR3aa: CSASEHLTGELFF; CDR3nt: TGCAGTGCTAGTGAGCACCTCACCGGGGAGCTGTTTTTT
v_gene: TRBV6-2/TRBV6-3; d_gene: NA; j_gene: TRBJ1-1; len: 18; abundance: many; CDR3aa: CASSYGGGRSGQNTEAFF; CDR3nt: TGTGCCAGCAGTTACGGGGGCGGTAGGTCAGGCCAGAACACTGAAGCTTTCTTT
v_gene: TRBV6-5; d_gene: NA; j_gene: TRBJ1-3; len: 16; abundance: many; CDR3aa: CASSSPGGVRGNTIYF; CDR3nt: TGTGCCAGCAGTTCGCCCGGAGGGGTGAGAGGAAACACCATATATTTT
v_gene: TRBV6-2/TRBV6-3; d_gene: NA; j_gene: TRBJ2-5; len: 12; abundance: NA; CDR3aa: CASSYQAETQYF; CDR3nt: TGTGCCAGCAGTTACCAGGCCGAGACCCAGTACTTC
v_gene: TRBV11-2; d_gene: TRBD2; j_gene: TRBJ2-7; len: 15; abundance: many; CDR3aa: CASSRLAGGPHEQYF; CDR3nt: TGTGCCAGCAGCCGTCTGGCGGGAGGGCCGCACGAGCAGTACTTC
v_gene: TRBV11-1; d_gene: NA; j_gene: TRBJ1-3; len: 17; abundance: NA; CDR3aa: CASSFAGGERSGNTIYF; CDR3nt: TGTGCCAGCAGCTTTGCTGGGGGCGAACGCTCTGGAAACACCATATATTTT
v_gene: TRBV7-9; d_gene: TRBD2; j_gene: TRBJ2-2; len: 16; abundance: many; CDR3aa: CASSLGLAGVTGELFF; CDR3nt: TGTGCCAGCAGCTTAGGACTAGCGGGCGTCACCGGGGAGCTGTTTTTT
v_gene: TRBV7-6; d_gene: TRBD2; j_gene: TRBJ2-7; len: 17; abundance: NA; CDR3aa: CASSLVPPGGLLYEQYF; CDR3nt: TGTGCCAGCAGCTTAGTCCCTCCGGGAGGGCTTCTCTACGAGCAGTACTTC
v_gene: TRBV5-1; d_gene: TRBD2; j_gene: TRBJ2-7; len: 16; abundance: NA; CDR3aa: CASSLVLAGATYEQYF; CDR3nt: TGCGCCAGCAGCTTGGTTCTAGCGGGAGCGACCTACGAGCAGTACTTC